What follows is one T cell receptor beta chain and its context. Antigen specificity is unknown. Distinct nucleotide sequences in the sample also encode this CDR3. The data were produced by immunoSEQ multiplex PCR, yet TCRdb's version contains in-frame clones alone and is incomplete. This table holds hundreds of thousands of clones, about 98% found once. Germline V gives CDR1 SQVTM, CDR2 ANQGSEA. This CDR3 comprises 13 residues. V lost 5 bases and J 0 bases, leaving 7 bases between the germline ends. This sample is part of a study of shared clonotypes between healthy human individuals. Regarding the study as a whole: With several donors compared, around 4.7% of naive CD4 clonotypes were shared. The four-donor shared clonotypes exceeded non-shared clonotypes in generation probability, with non-shared ones scoring lower.

Positively selected for CCR7, the CD45RO-negative cells used as naive CD8 cells excluded terminally differentiated effector memory CD45RA+ cells. Donation came from healthy HIV-negative adults that had no recent acute infections or vaccinations. The chain has TRBV29-1 and TRBJ2-2; D uncertain. This receptor was identified in a man in his thirties or forties in good health. The sequencing input was naive CD8+ T cells sorted from blood. In nucleotides, the CDR3 is TGCAGCGTTTTTAGGACGAACACCGGGGAGCTGTTTTTT. Its translation is CSVFRTNTGELFF.